Below are 31 T cell receptor beta chains sequenced from a single sample in a study of OX40 agonist ivuxolimab in advanced cancers. To prepare the library, the immunoSEQ multiplex PCR assay was applied. TCRdb stores this immuneACCESS table with in-frame sequences only. Part of the clones is absent; in the studies checked, under half of the shortfall reflects unresolved V genes, and no reason is known for the rest. Counted in this sample were roughly 76,000 clones; around four fifths of them appeared once. Over 4.5% of the sample is taken by the ten largest. The material was CD4+ or CD8+ T cells sorted from blood, obtained in a trial of the OX40 agonist ivuxolimab. The receptor source for this set is an adult with an advanced solid tumor such as melanoma, head and neck, liver or kidney cancer.

The rearrangement links TRBV5-1 to TRBJ2-3; the match to TRBD1 covers 7 bases. The CDR3 is made up of 15 amino acids. Germline loops: CDR1 SGHRS, CDR2 YFSETQ. Unmatched junction bases numbered 4, after V lost 3 bases and J lost 0 bases. For the CDR3, the DNA is TGCGCCAGCAGCTACCGACAGGGAAGCACAGATACGCAGTATTTT. Amino acids: CASSYRQGSTDTQYF.

In its sample, this clone was seen a few times. The chain recombines TRBV28 with TRBJ1-5; TRBD1 matches 8 bases. Germline V gene lookup returns CDR1 MDHEN and CDR2 SYDVKM. The CDR3 totals 14 residues. The trim removed 8 bases at V and 3 bases at J, leaving 6 bases unmatched. The CDR3 DNA is TGTGCCAGCGGTACAGGGGGTAACAATCAGCCCCAGCATTTT. The encoded protein is CASGTGGNNQPQHF. The entire variable domain, with the rest obtained from reference TRBV28 and TRBJ1-5, is as follows: DVKVTQSSRYLVKRTGEKVFLECVQDMDHENMFWYRQDPGLGLRLIYFSYDVKMKEKGDIPEGYSVSREKKERFSLILESASTNQTSMYLCASGTGGNNQPQHFGDGTRLSIL.

V usage is TRBV6-5 and J usage is TRBJ2-7; D ambiguous. The CDR3 spans 13 residues. The germline V gene encodes CDR1 MNHEY and CDR2 SVGAGI. V gave up 3 bases and J gave up 3 bases, with 9 bases separating them. This chain's CDR3 is CASSYGRLYEQYF. The CDR3 DNA is TGTGCCAGCAGTTATGGAAGACTCTACGAGCAGTACTTC.

This clone has more than one count but fewer than ten. CDR3 DNA: TGTGCCAACAGGGGCAATGTTGGCTACACCTTC. It is translated as CANRGNVGYTF. The V and J genes are TRBV2 and TRBJ1-2, with 7 bases that match TRBD1. From germline, CDR1 is SNHLY and CDR2 FYNNEI. This CDR3 has 11 residues. V lost 10 bases and J lost 7; bases outside the gene matches: 6.

The chain uses TRBV6-6 and TRBJ2-7; TRBD1 agrees at 7 bases. Germline V lookup: CDR1 MNHNY, CDR2 SVGAGI (reference sequence). There are 14 residues in the CDR3. V lost 10 bases to trimming and J lost 0 bases; unmatched junction nucleotides: 9. The CDR3 region has the DNA TGTGCCACCCAGATGACAGGGAGCTCCTACGAGCAGTACTTC. This encodes CATQMTGSSYEQYF.

This chain uses TRBV9 with TRBJ1-6, with D uncertain. This CDR3 comprises 16 residues. Germline values: CDR1 SGDLS, CDR2 YYNGEE. V lost 3 bases and J 7 bases, leaving 17 bases between the germline ends. The CDR3 DNA follows: TGTGCCAGCAGCGAGCGGGAGAGCGCCCGGAATTCACCCCTCCACTTT. It specifies CASSERESARNSPLHF. The full variable domain, rest sourced from reference TRBV9 and TRBJ1-6, is DSGVTQTPKHLITATGQRVTLRCSPRSGDLSVYWYQQSLDQGLQFLIQYYNGEERAKGNILERFSAQQFPDLHSELNLSSLELGDSALYFCASSERESARNSPLHFGNGTRLTVT.

The rearrangement joins TRBV7-3 to TRBJ2-2; D remains unclear. Germline V gene data show CDR1 as SGHTA and CDR2 as FQGTGA. Deletions cut 2 bases from V and 0 bases from J, with 10 bases between. The CDR3 has 16 amino acids. The CDR3 spells CASSLGSNANTGELFF. CDR3 coding DNA: TGTGCCAGCAGCTTAGGTAGCAACGCGAACACCGGGGAGCTGTTTTTT.

V and J are TRBV6-5 and TRBJ2-7, with D maybe TRBD2 (5 bases). Trimming took 6 bases from V and 2 from J, leaving 14 bases between them. Germline lookup yields CDR1 MNHEY and CDR2 SVGAGI. The CDR3 loop spans 14 amino acids. Here the CDR3 DNA reads TGTGCCAGCAGAGTAGCGCTTATGGCCTACGAGCAGTACTTC. This gives the protein CASRVALMAYEQYF.

This chain connects TRBV5-4 to TRBJ2-6; no reliable D call. The CDR3 runs to 16 residues. Germline loops: CDR1 SGHNT, CDR2 YYREEE (reference sequence). V was clipped by 1 base and J by 0 bases, with 8 bases between them. The CDR3 reads CASSLFKDSGANVLTF. The CDR3 coding sequence is TGTGCCAGCAGCTTGTTTAAAGACTCTGGGGCCAACGTCCTGACTTTC. The full variable domain, in which reference TRBV5-4 and TRBJ2-6 provide the parts outside the CDR3, is ETGVTQSPTHLIKTRGQQVTLRCSSQSGHNTVSWYQQALGQGPQFIFQYYREEENGRGNFPPRFSGLQFPNYSSELNVNALELDDSALYLCASSLFKDSGANVLTFGAGSRLTVL.

This sequence joins TRBV2 and TRBJ2-2, with D unclear. V lost 3 bases and J lost 7, with 9 bases in between. Germline assignment: CDR1 SNHLY and CDR2 FYNNEI. This CDR3 spans 13 amino acids. The CDR3 sequence is CASSEARIGELFF. CDR3 DNA sequence: TGTGCCAGCAGTGAGGCGAGGATCGGGGAGCTGTTTTTT.

This sequence joins TRBV6-5 and TRBJ2-7, with D perhaps TRBD2 (5 bases). V lost 0 bases and J lost 0, with 12 bases in between. The CDR3 is made up of 16 amino acids. Looked up from germline, CDR1 is MNHEY and CDR2 is SVGAGI. This chain's CDR3 is CASSYSTLGSSYEQYF. In DNA, the CDR3 is TGTGCCAGCAGTTACTCGACTCTAGGGAGCTCCTACGAGCAGTACTTC.

The count of this clone is one. The chain has TRBV28 and TRBJ2-7, with D perhaps TRBD1 (6 bases). Looked up from germline, CDR1 is MDHEN and CDR2 is SYDVKM. V was cut by 10 bases and J by 3 bases, with 13 bases left in between. The CDR3 has 12 residues. CDR3 sequence (DNA): TGTGCCACCACCGACAGGATCTACGAGCAGTACTTC. This translates into CATTDRIYEQYF.

The rearrangement links TRBV6-1 to TRBJ2-7, with D perhaps matching TRBD1 (5 bases). The CDR3 has 11 amino acids. Germline V gives CDR1 MNHNS, CDR2 SASEGT. V gave up 6 bases and J gave up 3 bases, with 6 bases separating them. In DNA form, the CDR3 reads TGTGCCAGCAGGCAGGGCTACGAGCAGTACTTC. It yields the protein CASRQGYEQYF.

The chain employs TRBV19 and TRBJ1-1; no reliable D call. V gave up 6 bases and J gave up 0 bases, with 8 bases separating them. CDR1 is LNHDA and CDR2 is SQIVND in the germline V gene (reference sequence). The CDR3 runs to 13 residues. In DNA, the CDR3 is TGTGCCAGTAGGTACAGCCTGAACACTGAAGCTTTCTTT. Protein: CASRYSLNTEAFF.

The J gene is TRBJ2-7, the V gene TRBV6-5; D may be TRBD2 (7 bases). The CDR3 runs 14 residues. The germline CDR1 and CDR2 sequences are MNHEY and SVGAGI. The V end was cut by 5 bases, the J end by 6 bases, with 17 bases between. The CDR3 nucleotides read TGTGCCAGCAGTCCTACAGGGCGGGGGAGCGAGCAGTACTTC. Its protein product is CASSPTGRGSEQYF.

V gene TRBV5-4 combines with J gene TRBJ1-5, with D unresolved. Between the trimmed V and J ends, which lost 5 bases and 3 bases, there was a span of 6 bases. CDR3 length: 12 residues. Germline-derived CDR1 and CDR2 are SGHNT and YYREEE (reference sequence). The CDR3 DNA sequence: TGTGCCAGCAGTTCGCCCAATCAGCCCCAGCATTTT. Translation gives CASSSPNQPQHF.

The CDR3 DNA reads as TGTGCCAGCAGTACCCGGGACAGGGGGCCCGGGGAGCTGTTTTTT. Its protein product is CASSTRDRGPGELFF. The rearrangement joins TRBV27 to TRBJ2-2; 12 bases fit TRBD1. Germline values: CDR1 MNHEY, CDR2 SMNVEV (reference sequence). The CDR3 length is 15 residues. The ends lost 5 bases at V and 6 bases at J; junction bases unmatched: 4.

The chain combines TRBV2 with TRBJ2-7; 12 bases map to TRBD2. The trim removed 4 bases at V and 5 bases at J, leaving 6 bases unmatched. CDR1 and CDR2 (germline): SNHLY, FYNNEI. The CDR3 covers 15 residues. CDR3 sequence reads: CASSGPSGRANEQYF. The CDR3 bases are TGTGCCAGCAGTGGTCCTAGCGGGAGGGCCAACGAGCAGTACTTC.

This clone has just a few counts. The rearrangement links TRBV18 to TRBJ2-7; no reliable D call. Per germline, CDR1 KGHSH and CDR2 LQKENI. The CDR3 runs to 13 residues. V shed 2 bases and J shed 2 bases, with 7 bases lying between them. The CDR3 nucleotides read TGTGCCAGCTCACCAAAAGGACCCTACGAGCAGTACTTC. This encodes CASSPKGPYEQYF.

The table lists this clone with a count of one. This chain connects TRBV7-9 to TRBJ2-5; the match to TRBD2 covers 11 bases. The CDR3 has 17 residues. Looked up from germline, CDR1 is SEHNR and CDR2 is FQNEAQ (reference sequence). With V trimmed by 5 bases and J by 3 bases, 11 bases remained unmatched. For the CDR3, the DNA is TGTGCCAGCAGCCCGACTAGCGGGGTGTTGGCGGAAGAGACCCAGTACTTC. It codes for CASSPTSGVLAEETQYF.

The CDR3 DNA reads as TGTGCCAGCAGTGTACGGGGGGCCATCGGTGAGCAGTTCTTC. It codes for CASSVRGAIGEQFF. The chain employs TRBV6-4 and TRBJ2-1; weak D call: TRBD2 (7 bases). Germline loops: CDR1 MRHNA, CDR2 SNTAGT. This CDR3 spans 14 amino acids. Trimming removed 4 bases from V and 9 bases from J, with 16 bases in between.

This sequence joins TRBV2 and TRBJ1-4, with a possible D match to TRBD1 (5 bases). Trimming stripped 6 bases from V and 5 bases from J, with 16 bases between. The CDR3 length is 15 residues. CDR1 is SNHLY, CDR2 FYNNEI, per germline. DNA of the CDR3: TGTGCCAGCAGGCCCGGGGGGACCGGGAATGAAAAACTGTTTTTT. Amino acid sequence: CASRPGGTGNEKLFF.

V gene TRBV28 combines with J gene TRBJ2-5; D might be TRBD2 (5 bases). CDR1 and CDR2 (germline): MDHEN, SYDVKM. The CDR3 runs to 13 residues. V lost 4 bases and J 0 bases, leaving 6 bases between the germline ends. CDR3 region: CASSWRNQETQYF. As DNA, the CDR3 is TGTGCCAGCAGTTGGAGGAACCAAGAGACCCAGTACTTC.

The rearrangement uses TRBV6-5 and TRBJ2-2; a weak D match, TRBD2 (5 bases). V shed 5 bases and J shed 0 bases, with 10 bases lying between them. Germline-derived CDR1 and CDR2 are MNHEY and SVGAGI. CDR3 length: 15 amino acids. CDR3 nucleotides: TGTGCCAGCAGTAGGGCGGGTCCGAACACCGGGGAGCTGTTTTTT. This translates into CASSRAGPNTGELFF.

This chain connects TRBV28 to TRBJ1-1; D not certain. Germline V gene data show CDR1 as MDHEN and CDR2 as SYDVKM. The CDR3 is 12 residues long. V was trimmed by 5 bases and J by 7 bases, leaving 11 bases between them. The CDR3 spells CASSAWVNEAFF. The CDR3 region has the DNA TGTGCCAGCAGTGCCTGGGTGAATGAAGCTTTCTTT.

This clone appeared once. V and J are TRBV28 and TRBJ1-5; no clear D. Trimming stripped 1 base from V and 2 bases from J, with 6 bases between. CDR1 and CDR2 from the germline V gene are MDHEN and SYDVKM. The CDR3 consists of 14 residues. CDR3: CASSLSRGNQPQHF. CDR3 coding DNA: TGTGCCAGCAGTTTATCCAGAGGCAATCAGCCCCAGCATTTT.

The chain uses TRBV28 and TRBJ1-2; tentatively, D is TRBD1 (6 bases). This CDR3 has 13 amino acids. Germline lookup yields CDR1 MDHEN and CDR2 SYDVKM. V shed 3 bases and J shed 7 bases, with 12 bases lying between them. The CDR3 bases are TGTGCCAGCAGTTTGGCAGGGGTGCGTGGCTACACCTTC. Protein sequence: CASSLAGVRGYTF.

This clone has just one count. The chain combines TRBV27 with TRBJ2-7, with D perhaps being TRBD1 or TRBD2 (5 bases each). The V end lost 4 bases, the J end lost 7 bases, and 17 bases lay between the germline ends. This CDR3 is 14 amino acids long. Germline V gives CDR1 MNHEY, CDR2 SMNVEV (reference sequence). CDR3 sequence: CASSSRQKPGEQYF. CDR3 DNA sequence: TGTGCCAGCAGTTCGAGACAGAAACCGGGGGAGCAGTACTTC.

This rearrangement joins TRBV6-5 to TRBJ2-2; either TRBD1 or TRBD2 may supply D (6 bases each). The CDR3 spans 14 residues. Germline loops: CDR1 MNHEY, CDR2 SVGAGI. V was trimmed by 5 bases and J by 5 bases, leaving 12 bases between them. In nucleotides, the CDR3 is TGTGCCAGCAGTAGGGGGGTCGAAACCGGGGAGCTGTTTTTT. Its protein is CASSRGVETGELFF.

This chain uses TRBV6-5 with TRBJ1-2; 8 bases match TRBD1. The CDR3 contains 15 residues. The V gene's germline CDR1 is MNHEY and CDR2 SVGAGI. The V segment lost 6 bases and the J segment 2 bases; nucleotides outside the gene matches: 8. CDR3 in amino acids: CASRPTGGSNYGYTF. The CDR3 DNA reads as TGTGCCAGCAGGCCTACAGGGGGATCCAACTATGGCTACACCTTC.

The J gene is TRBJ1-2, the V gene TRBV11-2; D not resolved. The V gene's germline CDR1 is SGHAT and CDR2 FQNNGV. V dropped 3 bases and J dropped 4 bases, with 12 bases sitting between them. The length of the CDR3 is 14 residues. Here the CDR3 reads CASSFQSDLYGYTF. The DNA for the CDR3 is TGTGCCAGCAGCTTCCAGTCGGATCTCTATGGCTACACCTTC.